This TCR beta chain was profiled in a study of T cells in Graves' hyperthyroidism and ophthalmopathy. This clonotype was counted many times. Antigen: not known. Germline loops: CDR1 SGHKS, CDR2 YYEKEE (reference sequence). V was cut by 5 bases and J by 0 bases, with 12 bases left in between. This CDR3 region has 14 residues. Study results and caveats: Model output signaled ophthalmopathy a median approximately six months ahead of onset. The blood repertoire included most of the expanded thyroid clonotypes above 0.001.

There were TCR beta CDR3 regions amplified from RNA transcripts. With the HTBI primer set, the TCR CDR3 went through a first round of RT-PCR. TCRdb re-analysed the multiplex PCR reads in MiXCR, keeping a single row per CDR3 protein. The table shows about 570,000 distinct CDR3 sequences, with approximately 44% occurring only once. The TCR was taken from an adult woman with Graves' disease, either hyperthyroidism or ophthalmopathy (not recorded which). The chain employs TRBV5-5 and TRBJ2-7; possibly TRBD1 for D (7 bases). The sequenced sample consisted of peripheral blood or thyroid tissue (not recorded which). The DNA of the CDR3 is TGTGCCAGCAGGACCCAGGGGGGCTCCTACGAGCAGTACTTC. Its translation is CASRTQGGSYEQYF.